This T cell receptor beta chain was identified during a study of T-cell reconstitution after alpha-beta-depleted transplantation in children. Study-wide points: Reportedly, only several hundred clones from non-depleted graft cells drove alpha-beta T-cell counts at about two months.

This clonotype was observed many times. The target antigen is unknown. Construction of the TCRbeta library involved unique molecular identifiers. From the PCR reads, TCRdb called clonotypes with MiXCR, one entry per CDR3 protein. The repertoire holds roughly 100,000 distinct CDR3 sequences, with 6% to 9% as singletons. In germline, CDR1 is SQVTM, CDR2 ANQGSEA. The CDR3 is 17 residues long. The V segment lost 6 bases and the J segment 6 bases; nucleotides outside the gene matches: 18. The input for sequencing was PBMCs, taken before TCRalphabeta/CD19-depleted stem cell transplant. The clonotype comes from a boy aged 2 to 9 with acute lymphoblastic leukemia, due to receive a stem cell transplant. The chain joins TRBV29-1 to TRBJ2-3; 10 nucleotides match TRBD1. The CDR3 DNA follows: TGCAGCGTGGGACAGGGGAGGAGTATGCGGGGGTCCGATACGCAGTATTTT. Amino acid sequence: CSVGQGRSMRGSDTQYF.